These T cell receptor beta chains were read from a single sample in a study of blood T cells in healthy people across ages. In TCRdb, the 5' RACE reads were re-called with MiXCR into one record per CDR3 protein. The sample yields 600,000 to 650,000 distinct CDR3 sequences, approximately 59% seen once. Sequenced input: blood. These TCRs come from a man in his fifties or sixties in good health. CDR3s include the opening cysteine and the closing phenylalanine or tryptophan. D genes are given only for firm matches. Some rows have no size entry. The others give once, few or many, or a class for an expanded clone.

.,TRBJ2-6,TRBV7-9,.,TGTGCCAGCAGCTTCCCAGGGATCTCTGGGGCCAACGTCCTGACTTTC,CASSFPGISGANVLTF
.,TRBJ2-7,TRBV11-2,.,TGTGCCAGCAGCAACAAAGTAGACTACGAGCAGTACTTC,CASSNKVDYEQYF
.,TRBJ2-5,TRBV3-1,.,TGTGCCAGCAGCCCTCAGACGTACCAAGAGACCCAGTACTTC,CASSPQTYQETQYF
.,TRBJ1-6,TRBV12-3/TRBV12-4,.,TGTGCCAGCAGCCAGGGCCCATTACCCCTCCACTTT,CASSQGPLPLHF
few,TRBJ2-6,TRBV5-3,.,TGTGCCAGAAGCTTGAGGACAGATTCCCTTCTCTCTGGGGCCAACGTCCTGACTTTC,CARSLRTDSLLSGANVLTF
.,TRBJ1-1,TRBV5-1,.,TGCGCCAGCAGCTTGGATGTGTTAGGCACGGGCACTGAAGCTTTCTTT,CASSLDVLGTGTEAFF
few,TRBJ2-2,TRBV7-2,.,TGTGCCAGCAGCTTACCCGGACGAGGAGGCACCGGGGAGCTGTTTTTT,CASSLPGRGGTGELFF
few,TRBJ2-3,TRBV3-1,.,TGTGCCAGCAGCCCACGGGGCACAGATACGCAGTATTTT,CASSPRGTDTQYF
.,TRBJ1-6,TRBV12-3/TRBV12-4,TRBD1,TGTGCCAGCAGTTTCCCCGGGACAGGGGGCATATTCGGTTCACCCCTCCACTTT,CASSFPGTGGIFGSPLHF
few,TRBJ1-2,TRBV29-1,TRBD1,TGCAGCGTTGAGGAGGGACAGGGAGGCGGCTACACCTTC,CSVEEGQGGGYTF
.,TRBJ1-2,TRBV7-2,.,TGTGCCAGCAGCCAGGGACCGTCTAACTATGGCTACACCTTC,CASSQGPSNYGYTF
.,TRBJ2-1,TRBV21-1,.,TGTGCCAGCAGCAAAGTCGGCAGGCGGAATGAGCAGTTCTTC,CASSKVGRRNEQFF
.,TRBJ2-3,TRBV20-1,.,TGCAGTGCTAGGCGGACCAGGGGCGGTACAGATACGCAGTATTTT,CSARRTRGGTDTQYF
once,TRBJ2-3,TRBV10-3,.,TGTGCCATCAGTGGCAGGGACGGTACGCAGTATTTT,CAISGRDGTQYF
few,TRBJ2-5,TRBV20-1,.,TGCAGTGCTCCCCTGGGGGAGACCCAGTACTTC,CSAPLGETQYF
few,TRBJ1-5,TRBV7-2,TRBD1,TGTGCCAGCAGCTTGGACAGGCAGCCCCAGCATTTT,CASSLDRQPQHF
.,TRBJ2-5,TRBV11-2,.,TGTGCCAGCGGGATGGGGCTTGAGACCCAGTACTTC,CASGMGLETQYF
.,TRBJ1-5,TRBV10-3,.,TGTGCCATCAGTGAAAGGGAGTTGGGCAATCAGCCCCAGCATTTT,CAISERELGNQPQHF
.,TRBJ2-1,TRBV3-1,TRBD2,TGTGCCAGCAGCCCCCGACTGGGACTAGCGCCCAATGAGCAGTTCTTC,CASSPRLGLAPNEQFF
few,TRBJ1-6,TRBV7-2,TRBD1,TGTGCCAGCAGCTTAACCGGGACAGATAATTCACCCCTCCACTTT,CASSLTGTDNSPLHF
.,TRBJ2-7,TRBV9,.,TGTGCCAGCAGCGATGGGTCCGGGTTCTACGAGCAGTACTTC,CASSDGSGFYEQYF
.,TRBJ1-5,TRBV29-1,.,TGCAGCGTTGGGGCGGGGAATCAGCCCCAGCATTTT,CSVGAGNQPQHF
.,TRBJ2-3,TRBV3-1,.,TGTGCCAGCAGTAAGGACGTATTAGCCCCAGATACGCAGTATTTT,CASSKDVLAPDTQYF
.,TRBJ1-1,TRBV5-1,TRBD1,TGCGCCAGCAGGCAGGGGGCGAACACTGAAGCTTTCTTT,CASRQGANTEAFF
.,TRBJ2-2,TRBV5-1,.,TGCGCCAGCAGCTCGCAACTAGCAGTTAACACCGGGGAGCTGTTTTTT,CASSSQLAVNTGELFF
many,TRBJ1-5,TRBV27,.,TGTGCCAGCAGTTTCCAGGGACAAGCCAATCAGCCCCAGCATTTT,CASSFQGQANQPQHF
.,TRBJ2-4,TRBV12-3/TRBV12-4,.,TGTGCCAGCAGTTTTGGCAGTTCAAGCGGCATTCAGTACTTC,CASSFGSSSGIQYF
few,TRBJ2-1,TRBV29-1,.,TGCAGCGTCACCAAAGGGGCTAACAATGAGCAGTTCTTC,CSVTKGANNEQFF
few,TRBJ2-1,TRBV12-3/TRBV12-4,TRBD2,TGTGCCAGCAGTTTGGGACTAGCGTTCGACAATGAGCAGTTCTTC,CASSLGLAFDNEQFF
few,TRBJ2-7,TRBV29-1,TRBD1,TGCAGCGTAGCCCCCGGGACAGGGATCTACGAGCAGTACTTC,CSVAPGTGIYEQYF
.,TRBJ2-1,TRBV5-1,TRBD1,TGCGCCAGCAGCCCGACAGGGCCCGGTGAGCAGTTCTTC,CASSPTGPGEQFF
.,TRBJ2-3,TRBV20-1,TRBD2,TGCAGTGCTCCTGGACTAGCGGGGGACACAGATACGCAGTATTTT,CSAPGLAGDTDTQYF
.,TRBJ1-1,TRBV5-1,.,TGCGCCAGCAGCTTGGTCCCGGGAGTGAACACTGAAGCTTTCTTT,CASSLVPGVNTEAFF
few,TRBJ2-7,TRBV2,TRBD1,TGTGCCAGCAGTGTCGACAGGGTCTCCGAGCAGTACTTC,CASSVDRVSEQYF
.,TRBJ2-1,TRBV6-5,.,TGTGCCAGCAGTTACTCTGGGACCCTATACAATGAGCAGTTCTTC,CASSYSGTLYNEQFF
.,TRBJ2-5,TRBV7-9,.,TGTGCCAGCAGCTTTCGGGCGGCAGAGACCCAGTACTTC,CASSFRAAETQYF
.,TRBJ2-1,TRBV5-1,TRBD1,TGCGCCAGCAGCTTGGAGACAGGGGGTTTTGAGCAGTTCTTC,CASSLETGGFEQFF
.,TRBJ1-5,TRBV3-1,.,TGTGCCAGCAGCCAAGATACGGTGGTCCAGCCCCAGCATTTT,CASSQDTVVQPQHF
.,TRBJ2-1,TRBV10-3,.,TGTGCCATCAGTGCCCCTGGTGGGGGGCTCAACAATGAGCAGTTCTTC,CAISAPGGGLNNEQFF
.,TRBJ2-5,TRBV9,.,TGTGCCAGCAGCCCACGCGGGACCCCCCAAGAGACCCAGTACTTC,CASSPRGTPQETQYF
once,TRBJ2-1,TRBV18,.,TGTGCCAGCTCACCACCGACAGACCTCTACAATGAGCAGTTCTTC,CASSPPTDLYNEQFF
.,TRBJ2-5,TRBV20-1,TRBD2,TGCAGTGCCACGGGACTAGCGGCCCCCATCCAAGAGACCCAGTACTTC,CSATGLAAPIQETQYF
.,TRBJ1-2,TRBV6-5,.,TGTGCCAGCACCTCCTCCGGGGCTAACTATGGCTACACCTTC,CASTSSGANYGYTF
once,TRBJ1-1,TRBV5-1,.,TGCGCCAGCAGCAAGGAAGGGACCCTATGGACTGAAGCTTTCTTT,CASSKEGTLWTEAFF
.,TRBJ2-1,TRBV24-1,TRBD1,TGTGCCACCAGTGAGACGACAGGGGGCTCCTACAATGAGCAGTTCTTC,CATSETTGGSYNEQFF
.,TRBJ2-7,TRBV20-1,.,TGCAGTGCTAGCAGGCAGGCGGATTACTCCTACGAGCAGTACTTC,CSASRQADYSYEQYF
.,TRBJ2-5,TRBV5-7,.,TGTGCCAGCAGCCCCAGGGGGGGAGAACAAGAGACCCAGTACTTC,CASSPRGGEQETQYF
.,TRBJ2-3,TRBV12-3/TRBV12-4,.,TGTGCCAGCAGTTTTAGAGGGGGAGCAGATGCGGAGTATTTT,CASSFRGGADAEYF
.,TRBJ1-1,TRBV6-2/TRBV6-3,.,TGTGCCAGCAGTTACTCAAAGAACACTGAAGCTTTCTTT,CASSYSKNTEAFF
once,TRBJ2-3,TRBV29-1,TRBD2,TGCAGCGTTGGGGGCCTCCGGGGGGTCACAGATACGCAGTATTTT,CSVGGLRGVTDTQYF
few,TRBJ2-7,TRBV10-3,.,TGTGCCATCAGTCTAGCCGGACCACACAATGAGCAGTACTTC,CAISLAGPHNEQYF
.,TRBJ2-1,TRBV24-1,TRBD2,TGTGCCAGGAGGGAGACTAGCCGGAATAACGATGAGCAGTTCTTC,CARRETSRNNDEQFF
few,TRBJ1-2,TRBV5-1,.,TGCGCCAGCAGCTTCGCATCTGGAGACTATGGCTACACCTTC,CASSFASGDYGYTF